Listed below are T cell receptor beta chains from one sample, sequenced in a study of T cells after yellow fever vaccination. TCRdb re-derived calls from the 5' RACE reads in MiXCR, one entry per CDR3 protein. The sample comprises a few hundred thousand distinct CDR3 sequences, around 10% of which are singletons, and over 3% rests with the top ten. This specimen was CD4+ T cells sorted from PBMCs, taken 5 days after the yellow fever booster vaccination. The receptors stem from a man in his late teens or twenties who received the YFV17D yellow fever vaccine. The CDR3 runs from the conserved cysteine through the conserved F or W. A D gene is named only where the DNA matches it firmly. Not every row has a clone size; where given, it reads once, few, many or a size class.

V gene	clone size	J gene	D gene	CDR3 protein	CDR3 DNA
TRBV9	-	TRBJ2-5	-	CASSVRGLQETQYF	TGTGCCAGCAGCGTAAGGGGTTTGCAAGAGACCCAGTACTTC
TRBV6-5	-	TRBJ1-1	TRBD1	CASSLWTGQSTEAFF	TGTGCCAGCAGTCTCTGGACAGGCCAGTCCACTGAAGCTTTCTTT
TRBV7-9	many	TRBJ2-7	-	CASSLALGTSSYEQYF	TGTGCCAGCAGCTTAGCGCTAGGGACATCGTCCTACGAGCAGTACTTC
TRBV5-1	many	TRBJ1-5	-	CASSEQPNQPQHF	TGCGCCAGCAGTGAACAGCCGAATCAGCCCCAGCATTTT
TRBV5-5	few	TRBJ2-2	-	CASSYRVNTGELFF	TGTGCCAGCAGCTACAGGGTGAACACCGGGGAGCTGTTTTTT
TRBV6-5	many	TRBJ1-1	-	CASSYSRGTEAFF	TGTGCCAGCAGTTACTCGAGGGGTACTGAAGCTTTCTTT
TRBV20-1	-	TRBJ2-3	-	CSASPGTENTDTQYF	TGCAGTGCCAGTCCGGGGACCGAGAACACAGATACGCAGTATTTT
TRBV20-1	few	TRBJ2-1	TRBD2	CSARGPSGGANEQFF	TGCAGTGCTAGAGGACCTAGCGGGGGGGCTAATGAGCAGTTCTTC
TRBV4-1	-	TRBJ1-1	-	CASSLSPRENTEAFF	TGCGCCAGCAGCCTTAGTCCCCGGGAGAACACTGAAGCTTTCTTT
TRBV18	few	TRBJ1-6	-	CASSPPEGGSYNSPLHF	TGTGCCAGCTCACCACCGGAAGGGGGCTCCTATAATTCACCCCTCCACTTT
TRBV15	-	TRBJ1-2	TRBD1	CATSRQGAFSDYGYTF	TGTGCCACCAGCAGACAGGGGGCCTTCTCGGACTATGGCTACACCTTC
TRBV9	many	TRBJ1-4	TRBD1	CASSVGGTAGDEKLFF	TGTGCCAGCAGCGTAGGTGGGACAGCGGGAGATGAAAAACTGTTTTTT
TRBV4-1	many	TRBJ2-3	TRBD2	CASSQESAAGAGDTQYF	TGCGCCAGCAGCCAAGAGTCGGCAGCGGGGGCTGGGGATACGCAGTATTTT
TRBV18	few	TRBJ2-3	TRBD1	CASSPPQQGARTDTQYF	TGTGCCAGCTCACCACCTCAACAGGGGGCACGCACAGATACGCAGTATTTT